Presented here are 26 T cell receptor beta chains from one specimen sequenced in a study of cytotoxic CD8 clonotypes in ibrutinib-treated CLL. Libraries were prepared by immunoSEQ multiplex PCR; TCRdb keeps only in-frame clonotypes and omits some of them. The sample carries 60,000 to 75,000 clones, just over 90% recorded once. The sample consisted of PBMCs, taken after 12 months of ibrutinib treatment. The receptors originated from a human donor with chronic lymphocytic leukemia.

The chain employs TRBV5-5 and TRBJ1-1, with TRBD1 matching over 9 bases. The germline V gene has CDR1 SGHKS and CDR2 YYEKEE (reference sequence). Unmatched junction bases numbered 17, after V lost 1 base and J lost 4 bases. CDR3 size: 19 residues. The chain's CDR3 is CASSLYPTGQGIVSTEAFF. The CDR3 DNA reads as TGTGCCAGCAGCTTGTACCCGACGGGACAGGGCATCGTCAGCACTGAAGCTTTCTTT.

This clone was detected a few times. V and J are TRBV10-3 and TRBJ1-2, with TRBD1 matching 7 bases. The V segment lost 10 bases and the J segment 3 bases; nucleotides outside the gene matches: 14. CDR3 length equals 15 residues. Germline CDR1 reads ENHRY; CDR2 reads SYGVKD. CDR3 residues: CATIRPDRQDYGYTF. DNA of the CDR3: TGTGCCACCATTCGACCGGACAGGCAGGACTATGGCTACACCTTC.

A word on this clone: The junction shows a germline mismatch at one end, possibly a read error. This chain links TRBV6-1 with TRBJ1-4; 10 nucleotides agree with TRBD1. The germline gives CDR1 MNHNS, CDR2 SASEGT. The CDR3 spans 13 residues. In nucleotides, the CDR3 is TGTACCAGCATCGACAGGGGGCAGGGAAAACTGTTTTTT. Its translation: CTSIDRGQGKLFF.

As regards this clone: This sample includes further DNA sequences coding for the same CDR3. The chain recombines TRBV7-3 with TRBJ2-1, with 8 bases fitting TRBD2. In germline, CDR1 is SGHTA, CDR2 FQGTGA. V shed 6 bases and J 2 bases; nucleotides not matched to a gene: 6. This CDR3 is built from 15 residues. DNA of the CDR3: TGTGCCAGCAGTTCACTAGCGGACCCCTACAATGAGCAGTTCTTC. The encoded protein is CASSSLADPYNEQFF.

The genes are TRBV11-3 and TRBJ2-7, with TRBD1 identical over 10 bases. The length of the CDR3 is 15 residues. J was trimmed by 2 bases and V by 5 bases; bases with no gene match: 6. The germline gives CDR1 SGHNT, CDR2 YENEEA. The CDR3 here is CASSARQGATYEQYF. In DNA, the CDR3 is TGTGCCAGCAGCGCTCGACAGGGGGCAACCTACGAGCAGTACTTC.

The V and J genes are TRBV7-3 and TRBJ2-2; 11 bases are shared with TRBD2. The germline V gene has CDR1 SGHTA and CDR2 FQGTGA. This CDR3 comprises 16 residues. Trimming cost V 5 bases and J 8 bases; bases outside gene matches: 10. In nucleotides, the CDR3 is TGTGCCAGCAGCCTACAACCACTAGCGGGAGAAGGGGAGCTGTTTTTT. Translation: CASSLQPLAGEGELFF.

This clone occurred once. This sequence joins TRBV6-6 and TRBJ2-7; D possibly corresponds to TRBD1 (6 bases). Deletions cut 0 bases from V and 2 bases from J, with 11 bases between. Per germline, CDR1 MNHNY and CDR2 SVGAGI (reference sequence). CDR3 length equals 15 residues. CDR3 DNA sequence: TGTGCCAGCAGTTACTCTCAGACAGGAACCTACGAGCAGTACTTC. Translated: CASSYSQTGTYEQYF.

The rearrangement links TRBV28 to TRBJ1-2; no reliable D call. From germline, CDR1 is MDHEN and CDR2 SYDVKM. The CDR3 runs 10 residues. The V end lost 3 bases, the J end lost 8 bases, and 4 bases lay between the germline ends. The CDR3 reads CASSFRGYTF. The CDR3 bases are TGTGCCAGCAGTTTCCGGGGCTACACCTTC.

For the CDR3, the DNA is TGTGCCAGCAATGGGGCTTGGCAAGAGACCCAGTACTTC. Residues: CASNGAWQETQYF. J is TRBJ2-5 and V is TRBV14, with a possible D match to TRBD1 (5 bases). Germline V gene lookup returns CDR1 SGHDN and CDR2 FVKESK. V was cut by 7 bases and J by 2 bases, with 11 bases left in between. There are 13 residues in the CDR3.

This clone was seen only a few times. V and J are TRBV7-9 and TRBJ2-7; tentatively, D is TRBD1 (6 bases). The CDR3 has 15 amino acids. The germline V gene encodes CDR1 SEHNR and CDR2 FQNEAQ (reference sequence). Trimming removed 2 bases at V and 5 bases at J, with 16 bases between. CDR3 DNA: TGTGCCAGCAGCTTACTGGGCAGGGGATTCCACGAGCAGTACTTC. Its protein is CASSLLGRGFHEQYF. Variable domain in full (rest from reference TRBV7-9 and TRBJ2-7): DTGVSQNPRHKITKRGQNVTFRCDPISEHNRLYWYRQTLGQGPEFLTYFQNEAQLEKSRLLSDRFSAERPKGSFSTLEIQRTEQGDSAMYLCASSLLGRGFHEQYFGPGTRLTVT.

This clone has a handful of counts. The J gene is TRBJ2-2, the V gene TRBV5-4; D unclear. This CDR3 is built from 12 residues. Germline-derived CDR1 and CDR2 are SGHNT and YYREEE (reference sequence). V was clipped by 1 base and J by 7 bases, with 5 bases between them. The chain's CDR3 is CASSLSDGELFF. CDR3 bases: TGTGCCAGCAGCTTGTCTGACGGGGAGCTGTTTTTT.

The chain combines TRBV12-5 with TRBJ1-1; D is ambiguous. Looked up from germline, CDR1 is LGHNT and CDR2 is FRNRAP. Trimming cost V 5 bases and J 1 base, with 11 bases left between them. CDR3 size: 14 residues. The chain's CDR3 is CASGRPTANTEAFF. CDR3 sequence (DNA): TGTGCTAGTGGTCGCCCCACGGCGAACACTGAAGCTTTCTTT. The entire variable domain, with the rest obtained from reference TRBV12-5 and TRBJ1-1, is as follows: DARVTQTPRHKVTEMGQEVTMRCQPILGHNTVFWYRQTMMQGLELLAYFRNRAPLDDSGMPKDRFSAEMPDATLATLKIQPSEPRDSAVYFCASGRPTANTEAFFGQGTRLTVV.

The chain employs TRBV7-8 and TRBJ2-7, with 11 nucleotides matching TRBD2. The CDR3 loop spans 16 amino acids. The V and J ends lost 0 bases and 1 base, in that order; junction bases with no gene match: 2. Germline V gene data show CDR1 as SGHVS and CDR2 as FQNEAQ. CDR3 DNA: TGTGCCAGCAGCTTAGCGGGACTAGCGGCATCCTACGAGCAGTACTTC. This encodes CASSLAGLAASYEQYF. The variable domain in full, with the rest retrieved from reference TRBV7-8 and TRBJ2-7, is GAGVSQSPRYKVAKRGQDVALRCDPISGHVSLFWYQQALGQGPEFLTYFQNEAQLDKSGLPSDRFFAERPEGSVSTLKIQRTQQEDSAVYLCASSLAGLAASYEQYFGPGTRLTVT.

The chain combines TRBV30 with TRBJ1-2; D perhaps matches TRBD1 (6 bases). CDR3 size: 13 residues. Germline CDR1 is GTSNPN and CDR2 is SVGIG (reference sequence). Trimming took off 6 bases at V and 0 bases at J, with 11 bases between the two ends. This CDR3 is CACSDRANYGYTF. CDR3 nucleotides: TGTGCCTGCTCGGACAGAGCTAACTATGGCTACACCTTC.

This chain joins TRBV6-5 and TRBJ1-4, with 7 bases lining up with TRBD1. V was pared by 6 bases and J by 0 bases, with 7 bases of the junction left unmatched. This CDR3 region has 16 residues. Per germline, CDR1 MNHEY and CDR2 SVGAGI. The CDR3 DNA reads as TGTGCCAGCAGGTACAGGGGTAAGACAACTAATGAAAAACTGTTTTTT. Amino acids: CASRYRGKTTNEKLFF.

The genes are TRBV7-2 and TRBJ1-5; no definite D call. V was pared by 1 base and J by 4 bases, with 14 bases between. Germline V lookup: CDR1 SGHTA, CDR2 FQGNSA. This CDR3 is 16 amino acids long. CDR3 DNA: TGTGCCAGCAGCTTAGAAGTTGGAAGCCGAAATCAGCCCCAGCATTTT. It is translated as CASSLEVGSRNQPQHF.

J is TRBJ1-3 and V is TRBV28; TRBD1 might be the D (6 bases). In germline, CDR1 is MDHEN, CDR2 SYDVKM. V lost 8 bases and J lost 4, with 12 bases in between. This CDR3 comprises 13 residues. The CDR3 DNA sequence: TGTGCCAGCTCTAATGGGGGCGGAAACACCATATATTTT. Translating it yields CASSNGGGNTIYF.

The genes are TRBV11-3 and TRBJ2-2; a weak D match, TRBD1 (5 bases). The germline V gene encodes CDR1 SGHNT and CDR2 YENEEA. V lost 5 bases and J 2 bases, leaving 9 bases between the germline ends. This CDR3 spans 14 amino acids. Written as DNA, the CDR3 is TGTGCCAGCAGCCCGGACACCAACACCGGGGAGCTGTTTTTT. Its translation: CASSPDTNTGELFF.

This chain connects TRBV6-1 to TRBJ1-2, with D possibly being TRBD1 (6 bases). This CDR3 is built from 17 residues. Trimming pared 2 bases from V and 6 bases from J, leaving 22 bases between. CDR1 and CDR2 (germline): MNHNS, SASEGT. The CDR3 here is CASSELGGGSGKDGYTF. DNA of the CDR3: TGTGCCAGCAGTGAACTGGGGGGGGGCAGCGGGAAGGATGGCTACACCTTC.

This chain uses TRBV18 with TRBJ1-1, with D tentatively TRBD1 (5 bases). Per germline, CDR1 KGHSH and CDR2 LQKENI. The CDR3 has 14 amino acids. The germline V and J ends were trimmed by 2 bases and 1 base, with 8 bases remaining between them. The DNA for the CDR3 is TGTGCCAGCTCACCAGGGGCAGGGAACACTGAAGCTTTCTTT. It specifies CASSPGAGNTEAFF.

V and J are TRBV7-3 and TRBJ2-3; TRBD2 is a possible D gene (6 bases). V was shortened by 1 base and J by 3 bases, with 14 bases between the two germline ends. This CDR3 has 16 amino acids. Germline loops: CDR1 SGHTA, CDR2 FQGTGA. This chain's CDR3 is CASSLIGREWTDTQYF. DNA of the CDR3: TGTGCCAGCAGCTTAATCGGGCGGGAATGGACAGATACGCAGTATTTT.

The J gene is TRBJ1-1, the V gene TRBV29-1; D ambiguous. With 3 bases removed from V and 6 bases from J, the gap between germline ends came to 11 bases. The CDR3 covers 12 residues. Germline V gene lookup returns CDR1 SQVTM and CDR2 ANQGSEA. The CDR3 nucleotides read TGCAGCGTTGAGGCAGGTAAGCCTGAAGCTTTCTTT. Protein product: CSVEAGKPEAFF.

This chain connects TRBV2 to TRBJ1-1, with 7 bases that match TRBD1. The CDR3 consists of 14 residues. V lost 7 bases and J lost 1; bases outside the gene matches: 6. Germline CDR1 and CDR2: SNHLY and FYNNEI. CDR3 sequence (DNA): TGTGCCAGCAAGTTGACAGGGACGAACACTGAAGCTTTCTTT. Residues: CASKLTGTNTEAFF.

V usage is TRBV19 and J usage is TRBJ2-4, with 7 bases identical to TRBD1. Germline V gene lookup returns CDR1 LNHDA and CDR2 SQIVND (reference sequence). CDR3 length: 15 residues. The J segment lost 3 bases and the V segment lost 6 bases, leaving 8 bases of the junction unmatched. CDR3: CASRFDRDGKNIQYF. The CDR3 DNA is TGTGCCAGTAGATTCGACAGGGACGGCAAAAACATTCAGTACTTC.

The gene calls are TRBV19 and TRBJ2-5; TRBD1 aligns across 7 bases. V dropped 6 bases and J dropped 3; count of bases not matched to a gene: 4. The CDR3 runs to 13 residues. CDR1 is LNHDA, CDR2 SQIVND, per germline (reference sequence). CDR3 sequence (DNA): TGTGCCAGTAGCGCCGGGACAGAAGAGACCCAGTACTTC. Amino acids: CASSAGTEETQYF.

The gene calls are TRBV5-4 and TRBJ2-1; TRBD2 matches at 10 bases. Germline V CDR1 and CDR2: SGHNT, YYREEE (reference sequence). Trimming removed 3 bases from V and 8 bases from J; junction bases left unmatched: 8. The CDR3 runs 15 residues. The CDR3 DNA follows: TGTGCCAGCAGCTCATCTAGCGGGAGTTCCTATGAGCAGTTCTTC. As protein: CASSSSSGSSYEQFF.